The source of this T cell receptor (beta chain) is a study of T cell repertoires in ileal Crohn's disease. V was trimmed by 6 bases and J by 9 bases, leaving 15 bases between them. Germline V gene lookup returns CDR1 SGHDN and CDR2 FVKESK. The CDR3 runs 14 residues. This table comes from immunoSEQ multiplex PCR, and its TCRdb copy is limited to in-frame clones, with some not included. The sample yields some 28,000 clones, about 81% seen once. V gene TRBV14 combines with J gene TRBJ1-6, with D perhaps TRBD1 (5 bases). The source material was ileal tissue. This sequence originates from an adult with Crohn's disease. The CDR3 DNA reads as TGTGCCAGCAGGGCGGGGCTAACAAGTTCACCCCTCCACTTT. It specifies CASRAGLTSSPLHF.